Following are 5 T cell receptor beta chains from one sample sequenced in a study of T cells after yellow fever vaccination. TCRdb reanalysed the 5' RACE reads using MiXCR and keeps one entry per CDR3 protein. The table records approximately 70,000 distinct CDR3 sequences, under 9.5% of them present only once. This material consisted of CD8+ T cells sorted from PBMCs, taken about 10 days after the first yellow fever vaccination. Every receptor here comes from a man in his late teens or twenties who received the YFV17D yellow fever vaccine.

This clonotype showed up just a few times. The V and J genes are TRBV2 and TRBJ2-5; D ambiguous. This CDR3 is 15 amino acids long. Germline-derived CDR1 and CDR2 are SNHLY and FYNNEI. V was pared by 7 bases and J by 4 bases, with 19 bases between. The CDR3 protein is CASNPRPGPRETQYF. CDR3 nucleotide sequence: TGTGCCAGCAACCCACGCCCGGGCCCCCGAGAGACCCAGTACTTC.

This clonotype was observed at least ten times. The chain has TRBV4-3 and TRBJ2-1; D ambiguous. Trimming removed 2 bases at V and 4 bases at J, with 6 bases between. This CDR3 spans 13 amino acids. Germline assignment: CDR1 LGHNA and CDR2 YSLEER. The DNA of the CDR3 is TGCGCCAGCAGCCAAAAAGGGTACAATGAGCAGTTCTTC. Its translation is CASSQKGYNEQFF.

This clonotype has just a few counts. The chain has TRBV7-8 and TRBJ2-3; 12 nucleotides agree with TRBD2. This CDR3 comprises 18 residues. The V gene's germline CDR1 is SGHVS and CDR2 FQNEAQ. After removal of 1 base from V and 0 bases from J, the junction contained 5 bases not matched to a gene. Written as DNA, the CDR3 is TGTGCCAGCAGCTTAGTTCCTAGCGGGGGGGCTAGCACAGATACGCAGTATTTT. Translation: CASSLVPSGGASTDTQYF. The variable domain in full, with the rest retrieved from reference TRBV7-8 and TRBJ2-3, is GAGVSQSPRYKVAKRGQDVALRCDPISGHVSLFWYQQALGQGPEFLTYFQNEAQLDKSGLPSDRFFAERPEGSVSTLKIQRTQQEDSAVYLCASSLVPSGGASTDTQYFGPGTRLTVL.

This clonotype was found many times. V and J are TRBV3-1 and TRBJ2-1; D remains unclear. Germline loops: CDR1 LGHDT, CDR2 YNNKEL (reference sequence). V dropped 1 base and J dropped 4 bases, with 5 bases sitting between them. The CDR3 length is 13 residues. The chain's CDR3 is CASSQGPYNEQFF. CDR3 bases: TGTGCCAGCAGCCAAGGCCCTTACAATGAGCAGTTCTTC.

The V call is TRBV12-3 or TRBV12-4, the J call TRBJ1-3, with D uncertain. The CDR3 contains 14 residues. Trimming left V 7 bases short and J 3 bases short, with 13 bases between. This chain's CDR3 is CASNRSKGGNTIYF. The CDR3 region has the DNA TGTGCCAGCAACCGTTCGAAGGGTGGAAACACCATATATTTT.